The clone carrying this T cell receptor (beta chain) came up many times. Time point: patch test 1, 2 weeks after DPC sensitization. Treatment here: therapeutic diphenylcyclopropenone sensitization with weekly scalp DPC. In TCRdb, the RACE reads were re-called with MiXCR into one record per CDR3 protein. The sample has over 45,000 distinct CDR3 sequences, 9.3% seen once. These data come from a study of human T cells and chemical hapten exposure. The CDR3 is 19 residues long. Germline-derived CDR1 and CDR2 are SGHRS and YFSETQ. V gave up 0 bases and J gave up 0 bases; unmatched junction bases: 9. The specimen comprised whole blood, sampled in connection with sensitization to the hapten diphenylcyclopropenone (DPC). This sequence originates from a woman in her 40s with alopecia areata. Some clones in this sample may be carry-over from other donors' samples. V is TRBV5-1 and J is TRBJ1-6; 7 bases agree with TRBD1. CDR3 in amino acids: CASSLVSDRSSSYNSPLHF. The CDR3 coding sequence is TGCGCCAGCAGCTTGGTGTCGGACAGGTCGTCCTCCTATAATTCACCCCTCCACTTT.